A selection of T cell receptor beta chains follows, all from one sample in a study of blood T cell repertoires in COVID-19. Sequencing used immunoSEQ multiplex PCR; TCRdb keeps in-frame clones, though not all of them. The sample has about 130,000 clones; around four fifths are singletons. The sample consisted of peripheral blood. The receptors derive from a human donor in a cohort sampled during active COVID-19. CDR3s include the opening cysteine and the closing phenylalanine or tryptophan. A D gene is named only where the DNA matches it firmly. Clone size is shown for a subset of rows, as once, few, many or a class of expanded clone.

TGTGCCAGCAGACTCCCGGGACAGGGTTACAATGAGCAGTTCTTC	CASRLPGQGYNEQFF	-	TRBD1	TRBV6-5	TRBJ2-1
TGTGCCAGCAGTTACTCAAGGGGAACAGTAACAGAGCAGTACTTC	CASSYSRGTVTEQYF	once	-	TRBV6-6	TRBJ2-7
TGCGCCAGCAGCCGGGACAGTGGGTACTCTGGAAACACCATATATTTT	CASSRDSGYSGNTIYF	-	TRBD1	TRBV5-1	TRBJ1-3
TGTGCCAGCAGCGCCCAGCAGGGGTGGAACTATGGCTACACCTTC	CASSAQQGWNYGYTF	-	-	TRBV9	TRBJ1-2
TGTGCCGGTACTGACAGGGGGATTGGGGGGCAGTTCTTC	CAGTDRGIGGQFF	once	TRBD1	TRBV6-5	TRBJ2-1
TGTGCCAGCAGCCAGACAGGGGGCTGGGAGACCCAGTACTTC	CASSQTGGWETQYF	few	TRBD1	TRBV27	TRBJ2-5
TGTGCCAGCAGCCCTACTACGACAGGGTGGAAGACCCAGTACTTC	CASSPTTTGWKTQYF	-	TRBD1	TRBV7-9	TRBJ2-5
TGTGCCAGCAGTACCTCCCACAGGGGGAACACTGAAGCTTTCTTT	CASSTSHRGNTEAFF	-	TRBD1	TRBV6-2/TRBV6-3	TRBJ1-1
TGTGCCAGCAGTGGGGGACAGTATAATTCACCCCTCCACTTT	CASSGGQYNSPLHF	-	TRBD1	TRBV2	TRBJ1-6
TGCGCCAGCAGCGCGGCTGAGACAGGGGTCTACGAGCAGTACTTC	CASSAAETGVYEQYF	-	TRBD1	TRBV5-1	TRBJ2-7
TGTGCCAGTAGTAATGACCAGCGGGGGTGGGAGACCCAGTACTTC	CASSNDQRGWETQYF	-	TRBD2	TRBV19	TRBJ2-5
TGTGCCACCAGCCCAATGGCGGGCCACCTAGAGCAGTACTTC	CATSPMAGHLEQYF	many	-	TRBV15	TRBJ2-7
TGCGCCAGCAGCCCAGGGGGGTCTCTCGGGGATGGCTACACCTTC	CASSPGGSLGDGYTF	-	TRBD1	TRBV5-1	TRBJ1-2
TGTGCCAGTAGTATCATCAGGGACAGTAATGAGCAGTTCTTC	CASSIIRDSNEQFF	-	TRBD1	TRBV19	TRBJ2-1
TGTGCCAGCTCACCGAATCGACAGGGCCTTTTAGCTAACTATGGCTACACCTTC	CASSPNRQGLLANYGYTF	-	TRBD1	TRBV18	TRBJ1-2
TGCAGCGTCGAAGCGTTCACAGATACGCAGTATTTT	CSVEAFTDTQYF	-	-	TRBV29-1	TRBJ2-3
TGTGCCACCGGGGGGGCGGGCTACAATGAGCAGTTCTTC	CATGGAGYNEQFF	few	TRBD2	TRBV7-8	TRBJ2-1
TGTGCCAGCAGCTTCGACAGGGGGTGGGAGCAGTACTTC	CASSFDRGWEQYF	many	TRBD1	TRBV5-4	TRBJ2-7
TGTGCCAGCAGCTTAGGGACAGGATCCTACAATGAGCAGTTCTTC	CASSLGTGSYNEQFF	once	TRBD1	TRBV7-3	TRBJ2-1
TGTGCCAGCTCACCATCGGGACAGGGTAAAAAACTGTTTTTT	CASSPSGQGKKLFF	-	TRBD1	TRBV18	TRBJ1-4
TGCGCCAGCAGCTCTGCGGGGCGGCGACACATTCAGTACTTC	CASSSAGRRHIQYF	-	-	TRBV5-1	TRBJ2-4
TGTGCCAGCAGCCCCACAGGCTCCTACGAGCAGTACTTC	CASSPTGSYEQYF	many	-	TRBV5-6	TRBJ2-7
TGTGCCAGCAGCCAAGATCCCACCGGGAATCAGCCCCAGCATTTT	CASSQDPTGNQPQHF	few	-	TRBV3-1/TRBV3-2	TRBJ1-5
TGTGCCAGCAGCCGGGCGGGGCCTCCAGCTTTCTTT	CASSRAGPPAFF	-	-	TRBV5-6	TRBJ1-1
TGTGCCAGCAGCCCTCCTTCAACAGGGTTAGCGAACACTGAAGCTTTCTTT	CASSPPSTGLANTEAFF	-	-	TRBV5-6	TRBJ1-1
TGTGCCAGCAGCCATGGGGGGGGGTACTACGAGCAGTACTTC	CASSHGGGYYEQYF	-	TRBD2	TRBV3-1/TRBV3-2	TRBJ2-7
TGTGCTAGTGGTTTGAATCGGGGGGCGATTTCAGATACGCAGTATTTT	CASGLNRGAISDTQYF	once	-	TRBV12-5	TRBJ2-3
TGTGCCAGCAGCTTAGAAGGCGGTCCCATTCCAGATACGCAGTATTTT	CASSLEGGPIPDTQYF	-	-	TRBV11-2	TRBJ2-3
TGTGCCAGTGGACTAACGCTAGGAACAGATACGCAGTATTTT	CASGLTLGTDTQYF	-	-	TRBV19	TRBJ2-3
TGTGCCAGTAGCCACAGGGGTACCAATCAGCCCCAGCATTTT	CASSHRGTNQPQHF	-	TRBD1	TRBV19	TRBJ1-5
TGTGCCAGCAGCCTGACAGGGGCCTACGAGCAGTACTTC	CASSLTGAYEQYF	-	TRBD1	TRBV7-9	TRBJ2-7
TGTGCCTGGAGCGAGGGAAATCAGCCCCAGCATTTT	CAWSEGNQPQHF	-	-	TRBV30	TRBJ1-5
TGCGCCAGCAGTGAGAGCGGGAGGGGGACAGATACGCAGTATTTT	CASSESGRGTDTQYF	-	TRBD2	TRBV10-1	TRBJ2-3
TGTGCCAGTAGTTATTGGACAGGGGACGAAGAAAAACTGTTTTTT	CASSYWTGDEEKLFF	-	TRBD1	TRBV19	TRBJ1-4
TGTGCCAGCACCCCCTGGGCAGGTGGAAACACCATATATTTT	CASTPWAGGNTIYF	-	-	TRBV11-2	TRBJ1-3
TGTGCCAGCAGCTCCACGACTAGCGGGGGGGCTGGTGAGCAGTTCTTC	CASSSTTSGGAGEQFF	-	TRBD2	TRBV7-9	TRBJ2-1
TGTGCCAGCAGCTATGGGCCAAATGAAAAACTGTTTTTT	CASSYGPNEKLFF	-	-	TRBV14	TRBJ1-4
TGTGCCAGCAGCGTAGAGCGGAACACTGAAGCTTTCTTT	CASSVERNTEAFF	-	-	TRBV9	TRBJ1-1
TGTGCCAGCTCACCGCGACAGGGGGCCAACGTAGGCTATGGCTACACCTTC	CASSPRQGANVGYGYTF	-	TRBD1	TRBV18	TRBJ1-2
TGTGCCATCAGGGTTAGCGGGGGGGCCTATGAGCAGTTCTTC	CAIRVSGGAYEQFF	-	TRBD2	TRBV10-3	TRBJ2-1
TGTGCCAGTACCCAGGGTCCGTCGACAGATACGCAGTATTTT	CASTQGPSTDTQYF	-	-	TRBV19	TRBJ2-3
TGCGCCAGCAGCTTTAGGGACAGGGCCTACGAGCAGTACTTC	CASSFRDRAYEQYF	-	TRBD1	TRBV5-1	TRBJ2-7
TGTGCCAGTAGTATCGGGGACAGGGGGAGGAACACCGGGGAGCTGTTTTTT	CASSIGDRGRNTGELFF	-	TRBD1	TRBV19	TRBJ2-2
TGTGCCAGCAGCAAAAATCAAGAGACCCAGTACTTC	CASSKNQETQYF	once	-	TRBV27	TRBJ2-5
TGTGCCAGCAGCTTAACCGGGACAGGGGATGAAAACACCATATATTTT	CASSLTGTGDENTIYF	-	TRBD1	TRBV5-6	TRBJ1-3
TGCGCCAGCAGTGAGGGGACTAGCGGGGGGGGTTACACAGATACGCAGTATTTT	CASSEGTSGGGYTDTQYF	-	TRBD2	TRBV10-2	TRBJ2-3
TGTGCCAGCAGTTCAACCTCCGGGACAGACTACGAGCAGTACTTC	CASSSTSGTDYEQYF	-	TRBD1	TRBV3-1/TRBV3-2	TRBJ2-7
TGTGCCAGCAGCCATCCCCACAGGTTAAACTCTGGAAACACCATATATTTT	CASSHPHRLNSGNTIYF	-	-	TRBV3-1/TRBV3-2	TRBJ1-3
TGCGCCAGCAGCATAGCGACCCTCGGGGCTGGAAACACCATATATTTT	CASSIATLGAGNTIYF	-	-	TRBV5-1	TRBJ1-3
TGCGCCAGCAGCTTGACACAGACTAGCGGCAGCACAGATACGCAGTATTTT	CASSLTQTSGSTDTQYF	-	TRBD2	TRBV5-1	TRBJ2-3
TGTGCCAGCAGCACACAGGGCCAAGAGACCCAGTACTTC	CASSTQGQETQYF	-	-	TRBV6-5	TRBJ2-5
TGTGCCAGCACTTTACAGGGGGTCACTGAAGCTTTCTTT	CASTLQGVTEAFF	-	TRBD1	TRBV6-5	TRBJ1-1
TGTGCCAGCTCACCACCGGGGAGCGGGGGATCACAAGAGACCCAGTACTTC	CASSPPGSGGSQETQYF	-	TRBD2	TRBV18	TRBJ2-5
TGTGCCAGCAGTCCAAGTGTCGGACAGGGCTACTCTGGAAACACCATATATTTT	CASSPSVGQGYSGNTIYF	-	TRBD1	TRBV4-2	TRBJ1-3
TGTGCCAGCAGTTCTGGACAGGGCGGAGGCACTGAAGCTTTCTTT	CASSSGQGGGTEAFF	-	TRBD1	TRBV6-5	TRBJ1-1
TGTGCCAGCAGTTCGACAGGGTTTGGCTACACCTTC	CASSSTGFGYTF	-	TRBD1	TRBV25-1	TRBJ1-2
TGTGCCAGCAGCTTAGCGCGCTTTTCTGCTAGCCCTACATCCTATGGCTACACCTTC	CASSLARFSASPTSYGYTF	-	-	TRBV7-6	TRBJ1-2